The 15 T cell receptor beta chains in this list originate from one sample, sequenced in a study of blood T cells in healthy people across ages. Then a second PCR, running roughly 6 to 11 cycles, was carried out with a sample-barcoded 5' primer and a J-beta primer mix. TCRdb re-called the 5' RACE reads with MiXCR, one entry per CDR3 protein. The table lists hundreds of thousands of distinct CDR3 sequences, 45% to 50% of them singletons. Material: blood. These receptors all come from a woman in her sixties in good health.

The J gene is TRBJ2-7, the V gene TRBV7-2; D may be TRBD1 (5 bases). Germline V gene data show CDR1 as SGHTA and CDR2 as FQGNSA. V lost 2 bases and J lost 2, with 13 bases in between. The CDR3 has 15 residues. The CDR3 is CASSLRWQGPYEQYF. CDR3 DNA: TGTGCCAGCAGCTTAAGATGGCAGGGCCCCTACGAGCAGTACTTC.

The chain links TRBV5-1 to TRBJ2-5; D remains ambiguous. The assigned J gene may be wrong: the sequence end matches TRBJ2-7 better. Per germline, CDR1 SGHRS and CDR2 YFSETQ. CDR3 size: 14 residues. The CDR3 nucleotides read TGCGCCAGCAGCTTCTTTTACTCCAGTGACGAGCAGTACTTC. It specifies CASSFFYSSDEQYF.

Many counts were recorded for this clonotype. This chain uses TRBV5-1 with TRBJ2-7, with D perhaps TRBD1 (6 bases). The CDR3 spans 15 residues. V lost 4 bases, J lost 3 bases, and 17 bases lay in between. Germline assignment: CDR1 SGHRS and CDR2 YFSETQ. CDR3 bases: TGCGCCAGCAGCAAGGGTGCCGGGACAAGCTACGAGCAGTACTTC. This encodes CASSKGAGTSYEQYF.

This clonotype has ten or more counts. The chain has TRBV20-1 and TRBJ2-3; 8 bases align to TRBD2. The CDR3 is 13 residues long. Trimming took 5 bases from V and 1 from J; bases not matched to a gene: 2. Germline lookup yields CDR1 DFQATT and CDR2 SNEGSKA (reference sequence). The CDR3 DNA reads as TGCAGTGCTGGACTAGCCGGCACAGATACGCAGTATTTT. It yields the protein CSAGLAGTDTQYF.

The DNA for the CDR3 is TGCAGCGTTACCACAGGGGCCCAGCCCCAGCATTTT. It is translated as CSVTTGAQPQHF. The chain carries TRBV29-1 and TRBJ1-5; 7 bases are a match to TRBD1. Per the germline V gene, CDR1 is SQVTM and CDR2 is ANQGSEA. Losses at the gene ends were 5 bases for V and 7 bases for J; bases not matched to a gene: 5. This CDR3 has 12 amino acids.

This rearrangement joins TRBV20-1 to TRBJ2-5; no definite D call. Germline V gene lookup returns CDR1 DFQATT and CDR2 SNEGSKA (reference sequence). The CDR3 sequence is 13 residues long. The V gene lost 3 bases and the J gene lost 0 bases, with 8 bases spanning the gap. This chain's CDR3 is CSASGLYQETQYF. In DNA, the CDR3 is TGCAGTGCTAGTGGGCTTTACCAAGAGACCCAGTACTTC.

The CDR3 protein is CASSQDVAGGGDEQFF. The CDR3 DNA reads as TGCGCCAGCAGCCAAGACGTAGCAGGAGGTGGGGATGAGCAGTTCTTC. The chain has TRBV4-3 and TRBJ2-1, with D perhaps matching TRBD2 (5 bases). Germline loops: CDR1 LGHNA, CDR2 YSLEER. Trimming removed 0 bases at V and 8 bases at J, with 17 bases between. This CDR3 comprises 16 residues.

V and J are TRBV9 and TRBJ2-7; 7 bases fit TRBD2. The CDR3 runs to 14 residues. Germline-derived CDR1 and CDR2 are SGDLS and YYNGEE. Trimming cost V 0 bases and J 10 bases; bases outside gene matches: 10. This CDR3 is CASSVGPAGMVQYF. CDR3 nucleotide sequence: TGTGCCAGCAGCGTAGGGCCAGCGGGGATGGTACAGTACTTC.

The CDR3 nucleotides are TGCAGCGTTGAAGATGACAGGGGGCGGGAGCAGTACTTC. Protein product: CSVEDDRGREQYF. This chain joins TRBV29-1 and TRBJ2-7, with 10 bases fitting TRBD1. Per the germline V gene, CDR1 is SQVTM and CDR2 is ANQGSEA. V shed 0 bases, J shed 7 bases, and the junction held 3 bases outside the gene matches. The CDR3 sequence is 13 residues long.

The CDR3 nucleotides are TGTGCCAACAAAAGACAGGGGAACACTGAAGCTTTCTTT. This encodes CANKRQGNTEAFF. The rearrangement uses TRBV28 and TRBJ1-1, with TRBD1 matching over 7 bases. The CDR3 totals 13 residues. Trimming cost V 10 bases and J 1 base; bases outside gene matches: 6. Germline V CDR1 and CDR2: MDHEN, SYDVKM.

The gene calls are TRBV18 and TRBJ2-7, with D unclear. CDR1 is KGHSH, CDR2 LQKENI, per germline. Trimming took off 0 bases at V and 5 bases at J, with 8 bases between the two ends. CDR3 length: 13 residues. This CDR3 reads CASSPPSSHEQYF. CDR3 in DNA: TGTGCCAGCTCACCACCGTCCAGCCACGAGCAGTACTTC. Using reference TRBV18 and TRBJ2-7 for the parts outside the CDR3, the full variable domain is NAGVMQNPRHLVRRRGQEARLRCSPMKGHSHVYWYRQLPEEGLKFMVYLQKENIIDESGMPKERFSAEFPKEGPSILRIQQVVRGDSAAYFCASSPPSSHEQYFGPGTRLTVT.

This clonotype has a count of ten or more. This chain uses TRBV7-2 with TRBJ2-7; 7 bases map to TRBD2. Germline CDR1 is SGHTA and CDR2 is FQGNSA. The J segment lost 5 bases and the V segment lost 1 base, leaving 5 bases of the junction unmatched. The CDR3 length is 14 residues. The CDR3: CASSLGEGRHEQYF. The CDR3 DNA reads TGTGCCAGCAGCTTAGGGGAGGGTCGCCACGAGCAGTACTTC.

This clonotype was counted a few times. The rearrangement links TRBV7-3 to TRBJ2-1; D is ambiguous. CDR1 and CDR2 from the germline V gene are SGHTA and FQGTGA. This CDR3 is built from 14 residues. V was clipped by 6 bases and J by 8 bases, with 17 bases between them. This chain's CDR3 is CASSPGPSFDEQFF. The CDR3, as DNA: TGTGCCAGCAGTCCAGGCCCTTCTTTCGATGAGCAGTTCTTC.

V is TRBV6-1 and J is TRBJ1-1; unclear D gene. V was clipped by 1 base and J by 6 bases, with 9 bases between them. The CDR3 has 13 residues. Germline V gene sequence: CDR1 MNHNS, CDR2 SASEGT. The CDR3 loop reads CASSEDREAEAFF. Here the CDR3 DNA reads TGTGCCAGCAGTGAAGACAGAGAAGCTGAAGCTTTCTTT.

The J gene is TRBJ2-6, the V gene TRBV4-1; 7 bases match TRBD1. CDR1 is MGHRA, CDR2 YSYEKL, per germline. The CDR3 runs to 20 residues. V was clipped by 0 bases and J by 0 bases; unmatched bases: 11. This CDR3 reads CASSQDLWGQLSSGANVLTF. The CDR3 DNA sequence: TGCGCCAGCAGCCAAGATCTTTGGGGACAGTTAAGCTCTGGGGCCAACGTCCTGACTTTC.